A selection of T cell receptor beta chains follows, all from one sample in a study of blood T cell repertoires in COVID-19. The assay was immunoSEQ multiplex PCR, and TCRdb's table has in-frame clones only and misses some. Found here are roughly 200,000 clones, approximately 89% of them singletons; the top ten hold roughly 8%. The source material was peripheral blood. These receptors were obtained from a woman aged 60-75 years with acute or convalescent COVID-19. CDR3s include the opening cysteine and the closing phenylalanine or tryptophan. The order of the fields is J gene, V gene, clone size, CDR3 protein. The size of a clone is reported for some rows only, either as once, few or many, or as a class for expanded clones.

TRBJ2-7,TRBV4-2,-,CASSQDRTSGGAYEQYF
TRBJ1-2,TRBV7-3,few,CASSFGGDGYGYTF
TRBJ2-1,TRBV7-9,-,CASSLATYNEQFF
TRBJ1-1,TRBV27,-,CASSLNERGTEAFF
TRBJ2-5,TRBV3-1/TRBV3-2,-,CASSQGRLGQGEGETQYF
TRBJ2-5,TRBV5-1,-,CASSTGLAGGTRPQETQYF
TRBJ2-7,TRBV5-4,-,CASSPPLSYEQYF
TRBJ1-1,TRBV2,-,CASRPRTGEGTEAFF
TRBJ2-1,TRBV5-6,-,CASTGDRGRFF
TRBJ2-7,TRBV18,-,CASSPLAGSALEQYF
TRBJ1-2,TRBV6-5,-,CASSSTGTGGYGYTF
TRBJ2-3,TRBV4-2,-,CASSQEAGYTDTQYF
TRBJ2-5,TRBV5-1,once,CASSPTRRIAVQETQYF
TRBJ1-1,TRBV6-5,-,CASSYSAANTEAFF
TRBJ2-2,TRBV2,-,CASSEALAGGPGELFF
TRBJ2-1,TRBV18,-,CASHSGTGTYNEQFF
TRBJ1-1,TRBV28,-,CASSLSEGRGTEAFF
TRBJ1-2,TRBV6-5,-,CASSYGRQGIGYTF
TRBJ2-7,TRBV6-6,-,CASTREGGEQYF
TRBJ2-5,TRBV12-3/TRBV12-4,-,CASSPPGGAQYF
TRBJ2-2,TRBV27,once,CASSFSGSHTGELFF
TRBJ1-5,TRBV7-9,-,CASSPDRGGNQPQHF
TRBJ2-7,TRBV5-1,few,CASRIQGASSYEQYF
TRBJ2-1,TRBV5-4,-,CASSGAGGREKRNEQFF
TRBJ2-3,TRBV7-9,-,CASSSNLGVLAGVTDTQYF
TRBJ2-1,TRBV11-3,-,CATEDRAGVHEQFF
TRBJ1-3,TRBV7-9,-,CASSLSGNTIYF
TRBJ2-4,TRBV19,-,CASSLGTTLAKNIQYF
TRBJ1-5,TRBV3-1/TRBV3-2,-,CASSPTGSGNQPQHF
TRBJ2-2,TRBV2,-,CATLRTGLKTGELFF
TRBJ2-5,TRBV27,-,CASSKSSGLYQETQYF
TRBJ1-5,TRBV30,-,CAWNQGEVGNQPQHF
TRBJ1-2,TRBV19,-,CASSIEGQNYGYTF
TRBJ2-4,TRBV11-2,-,CASSLWTVAKNIQYF
TRBJ2-5,TRBV11-2,-,CASSLVGGGTQYF
TRBJ1-1,TRBV12-5,-,CASVAGWSNTEAFF
TRBJ2-2,TRBV28,-,CASSSSGSSDGELFF
TRBJ2-5,TRBV18,-,CASSPGTSGTETQYF
TRBJ1-2,TRBV27,-,CASSFSLGDLNYGYTF
TRBJ2-1,TRBV19,-,CASASSDYNEQFF
TRBJ2-1,TRBV19,-,CASSIGTLAGRIHGEQFF
TRBJ2-7,TRBV3-1/TRBV3-2,-,CASSQERPTRTGRGLTYEQYF
TRBJ1-1,TRBV6-5,-,CASSQGPTEAFF
TRBJ2-5,TRBV29-1,-,CSVESVAGETQYF
TRBJ1-2,TRBV6-5,-,CASSDRGTYGYTF
TRBJ2-3,TRBV6-2/TRBV6-3,-,CASSYPSQLAGGADTQYF
TRBJ2-1,TRBV27,-,CASKTGANEQFF
TRBJ1-5,TRBV24-1,-,CATSDRDREIDQPQHF
TRBJ1-1,TRBV2,-,CASSGGTWGTEAFF
TRBJ2-1,TRBV9,-,CASSVASSGRNEQFF
TRBJ2-2,TRBV6-5,once,CASRTSARGELFF
TRBJ1-1,TRBV7-8,-,CASSPRQGTGPNTEAFF
TRBJ1-3,TRBV6-5,-,CASRDSQDGNTIYF
TRBJ2-2,TRBV5-4,-,CASSTVTGELFF